Listed below are T cell receptor beta chains from one sample, sequenced in a study of CD8 T cells in Susac syndrome. TCRdb itself ran the immunoSEQ multiplex PCR reads through MiXCR, one entry per CDR3 protein. The sample lists under 200,000 distinct CDR3 sequences; roughly nine tenths were seen once. The sequenced material came from CD4+ T cells from PBMCs. All receptors derive from a human donor with Susac syndrome. CDR3s include the opening cysteine and the closing phenylalanine or tryptophan. A D gene is named only where the DNA matches it firmly. Size is stated for part of the rows, as once, few or many counts, or as a class when the clone is expanded.

TRBV29-1,TRBD2,TRBJ2-7,.,CSVDSGTSYEQYF,TGCAGCGTTGATTCCGGGACTAGCTACGAGCAGTACTTC
TRBV2,.,TRBJ2-7,.,CASREESYEQYF,TGTGCCAGCAGGGAGGAATCCTACGAGCAGTACTTC
TRBV19,.,TRBJ1-2,once,CASSFVADYGYTF,TGTGCCAGTAGTTTTGTGGCTGATTATGGCTACACCTTC
TRBV18,.,TRBJ2-1,.,CASSPRVGEEQFF,TGTGCCAGCTCACCACGCGTCGGGGAGGAGCAGTTCTTC
TRBV10-3,.,TRBJ1-3,once,CAISEGLHSGNTIYF,TGTGCCATCAGTGAGGGACTACACTCTGGAAACACCATATATTTT
TRBV12-3/TRBV12-4,.,TRBJ1-2,.,CASSSPSGGRGYTF,TGTGCCAGCAGTTCCCCCAGTGGGGGCCGGGGCTACACCTTC
TRBV6-5,TRBD1,TRBJ1-4,.,CASSWPIQGAGEKLFF,TGTGCCAGCAGTTGGCCGATACAGGGGGCTGGTGAAAAACTGTTTTTT
TRBV19,TRBD2,TRBJ2-1,.,CASNPGLAGGTEQFF,TGTGCCAGTAACCCGGGACTAGCGGGGGGTACCGAGCAGTTCTTC
TRBV5-6,.,TRBJ1-5,.,CASSLPGDQPQHF,TGTGCCAGCAGCTTGCCCGGGGATCAGCCCCAGCATTTT
TRBV20-1,.,TRBJ1-1,.,CSARSGGGYTEAFF,TGCAGTGCTAGATCGGGTGGGGGGTACACTGAAGCTTTCTTT
TRBV30,.,TRBJ2-2,.,CAWSHTNGELFF,TGTGCCTGGAGTCACACAAACGGGGAGCTGTTTTTT
TRBV30,.,TRBJ2-1,.,CAWTVTHEGITYNEQFF,TGTGCCTGGACCGTAACCCACGAGGGGATAACCTACAATGAGCAGTTCTTC
TRBV7-8,.,TRBJ1-5,few,CASSFQDTQPQHF,TGTGCCAGCAGCTTCCAAGACACTCAGCCCCAGCATTTT
TRBV2,TRBD1,TRBJ2-4,.,CASSKVDRGAKNIQYF,TGTGCCAGCAGTAAAGTGGACAGGGGGGCCAAAAACATTCAGTACTTC
TRBV30,.,TRBJ1-1,.,CAWSNRPTEAFF,TGTGCCTGGAGCAACAGACCCACTGAAGCTTTCTTT
TRBV6-1,.,TRBJ2-5,.,CASSEPGHQETQYF,TGTGCCAGCAGTGAACCGGGACACCAAGAGACCCAGTACTTC